Each of the 20 T cell receptor beta chains below was sequenced from the same sample in a study of blood T cell repertoires in COVID-19. TCRdb's table, derived via immunoSEQ multiplex PCR, lists solely in-frame clones and lacks some. The data contain 40,000 to 50,000 clones, approximately 85% of them singletons. The sample comprised peripheral blood. All receptors derive from a human donor in a cohort sampled during active COVID-19.

The chain couples TRBV16 to TRBJ2-1, with a weak D call TRBD2 (6 bases). Trimming cost V 0 bases and J 4 bases, with 10 bases left between them. The CDR3 runs 15 residues. CDR1 KGHSY and CDR2 FQNENV come from the germline V gene. In DNA form, the CDR3 reads TGTGCCAGCAGCCAATCCGTAGGACTATACAATGAGCAGTTCTTC. Translation: CASSQSVGLYNEQFF.

This clone has a handful of counts. The chain has TRBV2 and TRBJ1-5, with D possibly being TRBD1 (6 bases). V was pared by 8 bases and J by 4 bases, with 15 bases between. The length of the CDR3 is 14 residues. Germline lookup yields CDR1 SNHLY and CDR2 FYNNEI. CDR3 DNA: TGTGCCAGCTCATCGGACAGCCCAAATCAGCCCCAGCATTTT. It specifies CASSSDSPNQPQHF.

This clone came up once. This chain links TRBV29-1 with TRBJ2-3, with TRBD2 identical over 14 bases. The germline CDR1 and CDR2 sequences are SQVTM and ANQGSEA. The CDR3 runs to 15 residues. V lost 4 bases to trimming and J lost 6 bases; unmatched junction nucleotides: 6. The CDR3 region is CSVAGLAGVGDTQYF. The CDR3 DNA reads as TGCAGCGTTGCGGGACTAGCGGGAGTCGGGGATACGCAGTATTTT.

This sequence joins TRBV19 and TRBJ1-6; 9 nucleotides agree with TRBD1. Germline loops: CDR1 LNHDA, CDR2 SQIVND (reference sequence). The J segment lost 8 bases and the V segment lost 3 bases, leaving 11 bases of the junction unmatched. The length of the CDR3 is 17 residues. The CDR3 DNA sequence: TGTGCCAGTAGTATGTACCGGGACAGGGCCGTTCATTCACCCCTCCACTTT. This codes for CASSMYRDRAVHSPLHF.

The chain links TRBV28 to TRBJ2-3, with TRBD1 identical over 10 bases. This CDR3 contains 14 residues. The J segment lost 4 bases and the V segment lost 6 bases, leaving 4 bases of the junction unmatched. Germline CDR1 is MDHEN and CDR2 is SYDVKM. The chain's CDR3 is CASRKTGGADTQYF. CDR3 DNA sequence: TGTGCCAGCAGAAAGACAGGGGGCGCAGATACGCAGTATTTT.

The J gene is TRBJ1-1, the V gene TRBV5-1; 8 nucleotides match TRBD1. The CDR3 is 14 residues long. V was clipped by 0 bases and J by 6 bases; unmatched bases: 4. Germline values: CDR1 SGHRS, CDR2 YFSETQ. The CDR3 DNA reads TGCGCCAGCAGCTTGGGGCAGGGGGCAGCTGAAGCTTTCTTT. It specifies CASSLGQGAAEAFF.

The rearrangement links TRBV5-6 to TRBJ2-2; 13 bases are shared with TRBD2. Trimming removed 3 bases from V and 5 bases from J; junction bases left unmatched: 7. The length of the CDR3 is 17 residues. Germline V gene lookup returns CDR1 SGHDT and CDR2 YYEEEE. As DNA, the CDR3 is TGTGCCAGCAGCTCAGGACTAGCGGGAGCTCGAACCGGGGAGCTGTTTTTT. Its protein is CASSSGLAGARTGELFF.

V gene TRBV9 combines with J gene TRBJ2-1, with TRBD2 matching over 9 bases. V gave up 3 bases and J gave up 8 bases; unmatched junction bases: 9. This CDR3 is built from 15 residues. The germline gives CDR1 SGDLS, CDR2 YYNGEE. CDR3 nucleotides: TGTGCCAGCAGCGCCACCGGGACTAGCACCGATGAGCAGTTCTTC. This codes for CASSATGTSTDEQFF.

This chain links TRBV4-1 with TRBJ2-7; 8 nucleotides agree with TRBD1. The germline V gene encodes CDR1 MGHRA and CDR2 YSYEKL. V was pared by 3 bases and J by 8 bases, with 12 bases of the junction left unmatched. This CDR3 has 15 amino acids. In nucleotides, the CDR3 is TGCGCCAGCAGCCACTCTTACAGGGGGAATTGGAAGCAGTACTTC. Translating gives CASSHSYRGNWKQYF.

The chain uses TRBV2 and TRBJ2-3; D is perhaps TRBD1 (6 bases). CDR1 is SNHLY and CDR2 is FYNNEI in the germline V gene. There are 16 residues in the CDR3. V lost 6 bases, J lost 3 bases, and 19 bases lay in between. In nucleotides, the CDR3 is TGTGCCAGCAGCGAAATAAACAGGGCGAGGACAGATACGCAGTATTTT. Translated: CASSEINRARTDTQYF.

This clone was counted once. The chain combines TRBV19 with TRBJ2-7; 9 bases line up with TRBD1. The junction had 7 bases not matched to a gene; V was cut back by 6 bases and J by 4 bases. There are 14 residues in the CDR3. Germline V gene data show CDR1 as LNHDA and CDR2 as SQIVND (reference sequence). The CDR3 loop reads CASSEQGARYEQYF. The CDR3 region has the DNA TGTGCCAGTAGCGAACAGGGGGCGAGGTACGAGCAGTACTTC.

The chain couples TRBV28 to TRBJ1-5; 7 bases align to TRBD1. Germline CDR1 is MDHEN and CDR2 is SYDVKM. V shed 6 bases, J shed 1 base, and the junction held 0 bases outside the gene matches. The CDR3 has 13 residues. CDR3: CASRTGSNQPQHF. In DNA, the CDR3 is TGTGCCAGCAGGACAGGGAGCAATCAGCCCCAGCATTTT.

The table lists this clone with a few counts. V and J are TRBV7-2 and TRBJ1-4; D not certain. Trimming left V 5 bases short and J 2 bases short, with 9 bases between. The CDR3 is 14 amino acids. Germline CDR1 reads SGHTA; CDR2 reads FQGNSA. The CDR3 protein is CASSQRGTNEKLFF. The CDR3 bases are TGTGCCAGCAGCCAGCGTGGTACTAATGAAAAACTGTTTTTT.

The chain couples TRBV21-1 to TRBJ2-5; the D call of TRBD1 is as the table states it, not checked on the DNA. TRBV21-1 is deemed a pseudogene. The CDR3 contains 15 residues. For the CDR3, the DNA is TGTGCCAGCATCTTCCCTTTGACAGGGGAAGAGACCCAGTACTTC. Protein sequence: CASIFPLTGEETQYF.

The V and J genes are TRBV6-2 or TRBV6-3 and TRBJ2-7, with 11 nucleotides matching TRBD2. Germline V gives CDR1 MNHEY, CDR2 SVGEGT. The ends lost 8 bases at V and 11 bases at J; junction bases unmatched: 17. This CDR3 is built from 15 residues. CDR3 sequence reads: CASRPTSGSWLVKYF. For the CDR3, the DNA is TGTGCCAGCCGCCCCACTAGCGGGAGCTGGTTAGTGAAGTACTTC.

V usage is TRBV9 and J usage is TRBJ2-2, with 7 nucleotides matching TRBD2. Germline-derived CDR1 and CDR2 are SGDLS and YYNGEE. The length of the CDR3 is 14 residues. The trim removed 5 bases at V and 2 bases at J, leaving 3 bases unmatched. CDR3 residues: CASRKTSNTGELFF. Written as DNA, the CDR3 is TGTGCCAGCAGAAAGACTAGCAACACCGGGGAGCTGTTTTTT.

The chain joins TRBV5-1 to TRBJ1-1; a weak D match, TRBD1 (5 bases). The ends were cut back, 4 bases at V and 4 bases at J, with 17 bases in the middle. Germline loops: CDR1 SGHRS, CDR2 YFSETQ. The CDR3 is 15 residues long. The DNA of the CDR3 is TGCGCCAGCAGCCGGGATCACGGGGGTCCCACTGAAGCTTTCTTT. Translating it yields CASSRDHGGPTEAFF.

This chain connects TRBV6-5 to TRBJ1-2; no reliable D call. CDR3 size: 15 residues. CDR1 and CDR2 from the germline V gene are MNHEY and SVGAGI. The V and J ends lost 6 bases and 0 bases respectively, with 14 bases between them. For the CDR3, the DNA is TGTGCCAGCAGCCACCTTTTGGGAGCTAACTATGGCTACACCTTC. As protein: CASSHLLGANYGYTF.

This chain uses TRBV30 with TRBJ1-2; TRBD1 aligns across 7 bases. This CDR3 contains 14 residues. Germline assignment: CDR1 GTSNPN and CDR2 SVGIG (reference sequence). V lost 3 bases to trimming and J lost 6 bases; unmatched junction nucleotides: 10. CDR3 residues: CAWRTPGGWDGYTF. In nucleotides, the CDR3 is TGTGCCTGGAGGACGCCAGGGGGATGGGATGGCTACACCTTC.

This chain connects TRBV25-1 to TRBJ2-2, with a tentative D call TRBD2 (6 bases). The CDR3 length is 15 residues. Germline values: CDR1 MGHDK, CDR2 SYGVNS. The ends were cut back, 3 bases at V and 6 bases at J, with 14 bases in the middle. CDR3 sequence (DNA): TGTGCCAGCAGTGATGTAAAGGGAGGAGCCGGGGAGCTGTTTTTT. Encoded protein: CASSDVKGGAGELFF.